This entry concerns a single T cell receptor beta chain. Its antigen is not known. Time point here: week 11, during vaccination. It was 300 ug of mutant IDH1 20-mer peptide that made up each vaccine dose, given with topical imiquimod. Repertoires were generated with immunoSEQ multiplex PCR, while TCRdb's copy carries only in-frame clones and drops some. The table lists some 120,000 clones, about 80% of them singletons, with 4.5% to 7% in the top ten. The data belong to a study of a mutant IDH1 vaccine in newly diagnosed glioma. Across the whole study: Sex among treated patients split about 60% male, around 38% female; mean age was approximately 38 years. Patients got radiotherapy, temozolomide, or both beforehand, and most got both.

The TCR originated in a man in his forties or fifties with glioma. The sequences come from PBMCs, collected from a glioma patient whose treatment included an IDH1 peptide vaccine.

This chain's CDR3 is CASSPRAGFSTDTQYF. CDR3 DNA: TGCGCCAGCAGCCCGCGAGCGGGGTTTAGCACAGATACGCAGTATTTT. The V and J genes are TRBV5-1 and TRBJ2-3; 7 bases match TRBD2. Germline assignment: CDR1 SGHRS and CDR2 YFSETQ. V was pared by 4 bases and J by 0 bases, with 8 bases of the junction left unmatched. The CDR3 is 16 amino acids.